This TCR beta chain emerged from a study of OX40 agonist ivuxolimab in advanced cancers. Regarding the study in general: Ivuxolimab was a fully human IgG2 agonistic monoclonal antibody targeting the costimulatory receptor OX40 (CD134). Intravenous ivuxolimab was administered to patients every 2 weeks at six dose levels: 0.01, 0.1, 0.3, 1.5, 3 and 10 mg/kg. Among the roughly 52 dose-escalation patients, some 20 had hepatocellular carcinoma, roughly 15 melanoma, 9 renal cell carcinoma and 9 head and neck cancer. A male proportion of almost 85% and a mean age of approximately 61 years, ranging from 23 to 79, were recorded for the dose-escalation cohort. Patients were allowed to have had prior anti-PD-1, anti-PD-L1 or anti-CTLA-4 therapy, and approximately 40% of the dose-escalation patients had previously received checkpoint inhibitors. Partial responses occurred in three dose-escalation patients, of whom one had hepatocellular carcinoma and two had cutaneous melanoma. The purpose of peripheral TCRbeta sequencing was to test whether ivuxolimab changed TCR sequence diversity and led to clonal T-cell expansion. The monotherapy dose-escalation portion (N of about 52 patients) of the phase I ivuxolimab trial is reported in the paper.

The study at large found these results: In the 0.1-3.0 mg/kg groups, partial responders were among the patients with the lowest normalized peripheral clonal expansion, particularly in CD8+ T cells. Antigen specificity was not determined for the clonally expanded peripheral T cells. After ivuxolimab, more expanded clones were found on average in CD8+ T cells than in CD4+ T cells. Low levels of normalized T-cell clonal expansion were also seen in some nonresponding patients. At doses of 0.1 to 3.0 mg/kg, clonal expansion of both CD4+ and CD8+ blood T cells was observed from baseline to week 6.

With respect to this clone: The antigen it binds to is not known. No base qualities exist here, and no much larger clone lies one base off it.

To sequence the TCRbeta CDR3 region, genomic DNA was isolated from the sorted cells. The immunoSEQ Assay was used to sequence the TCRbeta CDR3 regions. TCRdb holds this immuneACCESS table with in-frame rearrangements only. Some clones are missing; in checked studies, unresolved V genes explain under half, and the rest has no known cause. For this sample the table gives 68,000 or so clones, of which roughly 80% were detected only once. The ten biggest clones cover approximately 10% of the sample. The CDR3 spans 11 residues, from the cysteine through the phenylalanine. Of all the DNA, just the CDR3 is kept, 33 bases in frame from base 1. From the germline V gene, CDR1 is ENHRY and CDR2 is SYGVKD. V loses 3 bases of germline sequence and J loses 10 bases, and the interval between the two ends is 6 bases. The trial excluded patients who had a history of autoimmune disease or were on systemic immunosuppression. Peripheral blood for TCR sequencing was collected from all dose cohorts at baseline, on cycle 4 day 1, and on cycle 7 day 1. Samples were obtained from an open-label, multicenter, first-in-human phase I dose-escalation trial of ivuxolimab. The trial enrolled adults with locally advanced or metastatic head and neck squamous cell, hepatocellular, melanoma or renal cell carcinoma. Before TCR sequencing, CD4+ T cells and CD8+ T cells from peripheral blood were sorted into separate populations.

The V and J segments used are TRBV10-3 and TRBJ1-4; the D gene is unclear. The material was CD4+ or CD8+ T cells sorted from blood, obtained in a trial of the OX40 agonist ivuxolimab. The sequence was obtained from an adult with an advanced solid tumor such as melanoma, head and neck, liver or kidney cancer. The DNA sequence is TGTGCCATCAGTGACGAGGGAAAACTGTTTTTT. This translates into CAISDEGKLFF.